The 20 T cell receptor beta chains below all came from one sample that was sequenced in a study of T cell changes during pregnancy in multiple sclerosis. The method was immunoSEQ multiplex PCR; TCRdb's version includes in-frame clones alone and lacks a portion of them. In the table there are fewer than 100,000 clones, over 75% of which are singletons. The sequenced sample was peripheral blood, obtained before pregnancy. The receptor source for this set is a female donor with multiple sclerosis, enrolled in a pregnancy study.

In the case of this clone: Other DNA variants within this sample encode the same CDR3. The chain uses TRBV7-2 and TRBJ2-2; D possibly corresponds to TRBD2 (6 bases). The V and J ends lost 2 bases and 4 bases respectively, with 8 bases between them. In germline, CDR1 is SGHTA, CDR2 FQGNSA. The CDR3 contains 14 residues. The DNA for the CDR3 is TGTGCCAGCAGCTTAAGGGGAGGCACCGGGGAGCTGTTTTTT. Its translation is CASSLRGGTGELFF.

The rearrangement uses TRBV29-1 and TRBJ1-4; perhaps TRBD1 as D (6 bases). Germline values: CDR1 SQVTM, CDR2 ANQGSEA. The CDR3 sequence is 12 residues long. V shed 6 bases and J shed 6 bases, with 11 bases lying between them. The CDR3: CSVNRADEKLFF. The CDR3, as DNA: TGCAGCGTAAACAGGGCAGATGAAAAACTGTTTTTT.

Written as DNA, the CDR3 is TGTGCCAGCAGCTTCATCGGGGGAGAGGGTAGTCTGAAAGCTTTCTTT. Its protein is CASSFIGGEGSLKAFF. The chain combines TRBV7-9 with TRBJ1-1; D possibly corresponds to TRBD1 (5 bases). The CDR3 is 16 residues long. In germline, CDR1 is SEHNR, CDR2 FQNEAQ (reference sequence). Trimming cost V 3 bases and J 9 bases, with 23 bases left between them.

The chain has TRBV9 and TRBJ1-1, with a possible D match to TRBD1 (5 bases). Trimming shortened V by 7 bases and J by 3 bases, and 16 bases separated the two germline ends. Looked up from germline, CDR1 is SGDLS and CDR2 is YYNGEE. The CDR3 spans 14 residues. The CDR3: CASAEGLGYTEAFF. The CDR3, as DNA: TGTGCCAGCGCGGAGGGGTTGGGGTACACTGAAGCTTTCTTT. The whole variable domain, filled in from reference TRBV9 and TRBJ1-1, reads DSGVTQTPKHLITATGQRVTLRCSPRSGDLSVYWYQQSLDQGLQFLIQYYNGEERAKGNILERFSAQQFPDLHSELNLSSLELGDSALYFCASAEGLGYTEAFFGQGTRLTVV.

The chain carries TRBV6-6 and TRBJ2-1; D might be TRBD1 (5 bases). The V gene's germline CDR1 is MNHNY and CDR2 SVGAGI (reference sequence). This CDR3 region has 16 residues. Trimming took 7 bases from V and 1 from J, leaving 17 bases between them. Here the CDR3 DNA reads TGTGCCAGCAACGACCCAGGGTCGAATTCCTACAATGAGCAGTTCTTC. Translation gives CASNDPGSNSYNEQFF.

V usage is TRBV4-1 and J usage is TRBJ1-4; D not certain. The CDR3 contains 16 residues. V dropped 0 bases and J dropped 6 bases, with 14 bases sitting between them. The germline gives CDR1 MGHRA, CDR2 YSYEKL. This CDR3 reads CASSQDRGPLYEKLFF. The CDR3 DNA reads as TGCGCCAGCAGCCAAGATAGAGGGCCATTGTATGAAAAACTGTTTTTT.

This chain connects TRBV6-6 to TRBJ1-1; 7 bases line up with TRBD1. The CDR3 is made up of 16 amino acids. The germline CDR1 and CDR2 sequences are MNHNY and SVGAGI (reference sequence). The J segment lost 4 bases and the V segment lost 0 bases, leaving 8 bases of the junction unmatched. The CDR3: CASSYSPSGGSTEAFF. The CDR3, as DNA: TGTGCCAGCAGTTACTCACCCTCAGGGGGAAGCACTGAAGCTTTCTTT.

This clone was counted only a few times. This chain links TRBV19 with TRBJ1-1; 7 bases align to TRBD1. With V trimmed by 2 bases and J by 8 bases, 8 bases remained unmatched. CDR1 and CDR2 from the germline V gene are LNHDA and SQIVND (reference sequence). This CDR3 contains 14 residues. Here the CDR3 DNA reads TGTGCCAGTAGTATACGTCAGGGGGTAGCGGAAGCTTTCTTT. It is translated as CASSIRQGVAEAFF.

This clone was detected once. The CDR3 loop reads CASSFSLTGSDTQYF. The CDR3 nucleotides are TGTGCCAGCAGCTTCTCCCTGACAGGGTCAGATACGCAGTATTTT. The chain employs TRBV7-3 and TRBJ2-3; TRBD1 agrees at 7 bases. The V gene end was trimmed by 3 bases and the J gene end by 4 bases; junction bases not matched to a gene: 7. Per germline, CDR1 SGHTA and CDR2 FQGTGA. CDR3 length: 15 residues.

The chain combines TRBV28 with TRBJ1-5, with 8 bases lining up with TRBD1. With V trimmed by 6 bases and J by 8 bases, 15 bases remained unmatched. CDR3 length: 16 residues. Germline CDR1 MDHEN, CDR2 SYDVKM. CDR3 protein: CASSLTGTGFLEPQHF. The CDR3 DNA is TGTGCCAGCAGCTTAACCGGGACAGGATTTTTAGAGCCCCAGCATTTT.

The chain is built from TRBV28 and TRBJ1-6; 9 bases are shared with TRBD1. V was pared by 7 bases and J by 9 bases, with 10 bases of the junction left unmatched. This CDR3 region has 15 residues. The V gene's germline CDR1 is MDHEN and CDR2 SYDVKM. CDR3 bases: TGTGCCAGCAATGGACAGGGGACAATCCGTTCACCCCTCCACTTT. Translated: CASNGQGTIRSPLHF.

This chain uses TRBV19 with TRBJ1-6; TRBD1 matches at 9 bases. The CDR3 is 15 amino acids. Germline CDR1 reads LNHDA; CDR2 reads SQIVND (reference sequence). Unmatched junction bases numbered 3, after V lost 4 bases and J lost 5 bases. The CDR3 DNA follows: TGTGCCAGTAGTAGCCGGGACAGGGATAATTCACCCCTCCACTTT. Protein: CASSSRDRDNSPLHF.

This rearrangement joins TRBV7-8 to TRBJ1-1, with TRBD1 matching 7 bases. Germline trimming cut 5 bases from V and 1 base from J; bases unmatched to any gene: 13. This CDR3 region has 17 residues. Per the germline V gene, CDR1 is SGHVS and CDR2 is FQNEAQ. The CDR3 is CASSPYLLTGANTEAFF. DNA for the CDR3: TGTGCCAGCAGCCCATATCTCCTAACAGGGGCGAACACTGAAGCTTTCTTT.

In this sample, this clone turned up a few times. V usage is TRBV6-6 and J usage is TRBJ1-5; D remains unclear. In germline, CDR1 is MNHNY, CDR2 SVGAGI (reference sequence). The CDR3 is made up of 14 amino acids. V was shortened by 6 bases and J by 5 bases, with 14 bases between the two germline ends. CDR3 DNA sequence: TGTGCCAGCAGGCATCAGAGGCAGTATCAGCCCCAGCATTTT. Its protein product is CASRHQRQYQPQHF.

The rearrangement uses TRBV19 and TRBJ2-1; D may be TRBD1 (6 bases). V shed 9 bases and J shed 8 bases, with 20 bases lying between them. In germline, CDR1 is LNHDA, CDR2 SQIVND (reference sequence). CDR3 size: 14 residues. CDR3: CASQTGAFSDEQFF. CDR3 nucleotides: TGTGCCAGCCAGACAGGAGCCTTTAGCGATGAGCAGTTCTTC.

This chain connects TRBV9 to TRBJ2-1, with D uncertain. Between the trimmed V and J ends, which lost 2 bases and 2 bases, there was a span of 11 bases. Germline CDR1 reads SGDLS; CDR2 reads YYNGEE. This CDR3 region has 15 residues. Written as DNA, the CDR3 is TGTGCCAGCAGCGTTGACGGAGTCGCCTACAATGAGCAGTTCTTC. Its protein is CASSVDGVAYNEQFF.

The rearrangement joins TRBV6-1 to TRBJ2-1; D is perhaps TRBD2 (7 bases). Germline lookup yields CDR1 MNHNS and CDR2 SASEGT. Trimming cost V 6 bases and J 3 bases, with 15 bases left between them. This CDR3 comprises 15 residues. CDR3 protein: CASRGGPIFYNEQFF. DNA for the CDR3: TGTGCCAGCAGGGGGGGGCCGATCTTCTACAATGAGCAGTTCTTC.

The genes are TRBV27 and TRBJ1-5; the D gene is possibly TRBD1 (5 bases). The CDR3 loop spans 14 amino acids. Trimming stripped 5 bases from V and 5 bases from J, with 13 bases between. Germline CDR1 is MNHEY and CDR2 is SMNVEV (reference sequence). This CDR3 is CASSAGRGYQPQHF. DNA of the CDR3: TGTGCCAGCAGTGCGGGACGGGGTTATCAGCCCCAGCATTTT.

V gene TRBV2 combines with J gene TRBJ2-5; 7 bases match TRBD1. The germline V gene encodes CDR1 SNHLY and CDR2 FYNNEI. Trimming removed 8 bases from V and 0 bases from J; junction bases left unmatched: 0. CDR3 length equals 12 residues. The CDR3 protein is CASDRDQETQYF. CDR3 coding DNA: TGTGCCAGCGACAGGGACCAAGAGACCCAGTACTTC.

V gene TRBV19 combines with J gene TRBJ1-2, with a weak D call TRBD1 (5 bases). Germline values: CDR1 LNHDA, CDR2 SQIVND (reference sequence). This CDR3 spans 14 amino acids. The V gene lost 4 bases and the J gene lost 4 bases, with 13 bases spanning the gap. CDR3 loop: CASSSRGEGYGYTF. Written as DNA, the CDR3 is TGTGCCAGTAGTAGCCGGGGGGAAGGCTATGGCTACACCTTC.